Below, 15 T cell receptor beta chains from the same sample are listed, as sequenced in a study of blood T cell repertoires in COVID-19. This table comes from immunoSEQ multiplex PCR, and its TCRdb copy is limited to in-frame clones, with some not included. Of about 200,000 clones listed, approximately 80% are singletons. Material for sequencing was peripheral blood. The receptors here all came from a human donor with acute or convalescent COVID-19. The donor label of this sample is uncertain.

The chain employs TRBV5-8 and TRBJ2-4; 13 nucleotides align to TRBD2. Trimming cost V 2 bases and J 7 bases; bases outside gene matches: 9. Germline CDR1 SGHTS, CDR2 YDEGEE. The CDR3 has 17 amino acids. The CDR3 nucleotides read TGTGCCAGCAGCTTCGCCGGGACTAGCGGGAAGCTGAACATTCAGTACTTC. Amino acid sequence: CASSFAGTSGKLNIQYF.

The chain uses TRBV28 and TRBJ2-3; 11 nucleotides agree with TRBD1. The trim removed 5 bases at V and 6 bases at J, leaving 10 bases unmatched. Looked up from germline, CDR1 is MDHEN and CDR2 is SYDVKM. This CDR3 is 16 amino acids long. CDR3 bases: TGTGCCAGCAGTGCCTCACCGGGACAGGGGGGGGATACGCAGTATTTT. This gives the protein CASSASPGQGGDTQYF.

The chain is built from TRBV6-5 and TRBJ1-5; D call uncertain. This CDR3 is 14 amino acids long. Germline lookup yields CDR1 MNHEY and CDR2 SVGAGI. The V end was cut by 4 bases, the J end by 0 bases, with 7 bases between. Written as DNA, the CDR3 is TGTGCCAGCAGTTGGACTGATAGCAATCAGCCCCAGCATTTT. Its translation: CASSWTDSNQPQHF.

The gene calls are TRBV1 and TRBJ1-6; the tabulated D call, TRBD1, remains unverified against the DNA. TRBV1 has pseudogene status. The CDR3 is 21 amino acids. The CDR3 region is CTSSQGTRQGSRSSYNSPLHF. The CDR3 bases are TGCACCAGCAGCCAAGGGACCCGACAGGGATCGAGGAGCTCCTATAATTCACCCCTCCACTTT.

This chain joins TRBV6-5 and TRBJ1-4; no firm D call. The CDR3 is 15 amino acids. V lost 0 bases, J lost 8 bases, and 13 bases lay in between. Germline-derived CDR1 and CDR2 are MNHEY and SVGAGI. The CDR3 DNA is TGTGCCAGCAGTTACTCCCTATCGGCGGCGGAAAAACTGTTTTTT. Protein product: CASSYSLSAAEKLFF.

This clone was recorded only once. The chain is built from TRBV3-1 (or the pseudogene TRBV3-2) and TRBJ1-5; the match to TRBD1 covers 8 bases. The V segment lost 3 bases and the J segment 5 bases; nucleotides outside the gene matches: 12. The CDR3 is 17 residues long. Per germline, CDR1 LGHDT and CDR2 YNNKEL (reference sequence). The CDR3 spells CASSQAGRTGFHQPQHF. For the CDR3, the DNA is TGTGCCAGCAGCCAGGCCGGCCGGACAGGGTTCCATCAGCCCCAGCATTTT.

CDR3 protein: CASSFRPGQLYSNQPQHF. CDR3 DNA: TGTGCCAGCAGCTTTCGTCCGGGACAGCTCTATAGCAATCAGCCCCAGCATTTT. The chain combines TRBV28 with TRBJ1-5; 7 nucleotides align to TRBD1. The germline gives CDR1 MDHEN, CDR2 SYDVKM. The CDR3 totals 18 residues. V was pared by 6 bases and J by 0 bases, with 14 bases of the junction left unmatched.

The chain joins TRBV6-5 to TRBJ1-5; D unclear. Germline CDR1 and CDR2: MNHEY and SVGAGI. The CDR3 has 14 residues. V was shortened by 7 bases and J by 4 bases, with 14 bases between the two germline ends. The CDR3 coding sequence is TGTGCCAGCAAGGAGGGCGGGAGGAATCAGCCCCAGCATTTT. This codes for CASKEGGRNQPQHF.

J is TRBJ2-3 and V is TRBV18, with D perhaps matching TRBD1 (5 bases). There are 12 residues in the CDR3. The V gene's germline CDR1 is KGHSH and CDR2 LQKENI. The CDR3 DNA sequence: TGTGCTTCAGGGTGGGGCACAGATACGCAGTATTTT. This translates into CASGWGTDTQYF.

This clone has more than one count but fewer than ten. The rearrangement links TRBV7-6 to TRBJ2-7; weak D call: TRBD2 (6 bases). V was pared by 5 bases and J by 4 bases, with 18 bases between. The CDR3 length is 15 residues. Germline CDR1 and CDR2: SGHVS and FNYEAQ. The CDR3 loop reads CASSPETSSRYEQYF. The CDR3 DNA sequence: TGTGCCAGCAGCCCGGAGACTAGTTCGAGGTACGAGCAGTACTTC.

V and J are TRBV28 and TRBJ1-5, with a tentative D call TRBD1 (5 bases). V was pared by 8 bases and J by 6 bases, with 11 bases between. Germline V gene sequence: CDR1 MDHEN, CDR2 SYDVKM. This CDR3 comprises 12 residues. The CDR3 loop is CASSGGGQPQHF. CDR3 sequence (DNA): TGTGCCAGCTCGGGGGGGGGTCAGCCCCAGCATTTT.

V and J are TRBV15 and TRBJ2-2, with 8 bases aligning to TRBD1. Looked up from germline, CDR1 is LNHNV and CDR2 is YYDKDF (reference sequence). The junction had 6 bases not matched to a gene; V was cut back by 3 bases and J by 3 bases. This CDR3 is 16 amino acids long. CDR3 sequence reads: CATSRDRTGHTGELFF. Here the CDR3 DNA reads TGTGCCACCAGCAGGGACCGGACAGGGCACACCGGGGAGCTGTTTTTT.

As DNA, the CDR3 is TGTGCCAGCAGCTCAACTAGCGGGAGCTTATTCAATGAGCAGTTCTTC. Amino acid sequence: CASSSTSGSLFNEQFF. V and J are TRBV7-8 and TRBJ2-1; 11 positions match TRBD2. Germline V gene lookup returns CDR1 SGHVS and CDR2 FQNEAQ. The CDR3 is made up of 16 amino acids. Trimming took 4 bases from V and 6 from J; bases not matched to a gene: 8.

V is TRBV21-1 and J is TRBJ1-2. TRBV21-1 is reported as a pseudogene. The CDR3 length is 16 residues. The CDR3 is CASNPAGRKGNYGYTF. CDR3 nucleotide sequence: TGTGCCAGCAACCCCGCCGGGAGGAAAGGTAACTATGGCTACACCTTC.

This chain joins TRBV5-6 and TRBJ2-2; TRBD1 aligns across 9 bases. The CDR3 length is 14 residues. The germline CDR1 and CDR2 sequences are SGHDT and YYEEEE. Trimming took 2 bases from V and 7 from J; bases not matched to a gene: 3. The CDR3 bases are TGTGCCAGCAGCTTACAGGGGGCTCACGGGGAGCTGTTTTTT. It is translated as CASSLQGAHGELFF.